The present T cell receptor beta chain was sequenced within a study of Tregs in tolerant kidney transplant recipients. The wider study: The nonmyeloablative bone marrow transplants came from related graft donors, with transient mixed chimerism.

Regarding the study as a whole: The most relevant donor-specific Treg TCRbeta repertoire apparently came from expansion with activated donor B cells.

This CDR3 comprises 16 residues. Germline V gene data show CDR1 as MGHRA and CDR2 as YSYEKL. The V and J ends lost 2 bases and 1 base, in that order; junction bases with no gene match: 2. With respect to this clone: Its specificity is unknown.

Thawed PBMCs were rested overnight at 37°C with 200 IU/ml IL-2 before regulatory T cell sorting. Some clones are missing from TCRdb's copy, which holds only in-frame ones; the method was immunoSEQ multiplex PCR. Of over 50,000 clones listed, 70% to 90% are singletons. This receptor was identified in a human donor who received a combined kidney and bone marrow transplant. The input for sequencing was Tregs from blood, taken before the transplant. The V call is TRBV4-1, the J call TRBJ2-1; 10 bases are a match to TRBD2. CDR3 sequence (DNA): TGCGCCAGCAGCCAACGGACTAGCGGTTCCTACAATGAGCAGTTCTTC. This gives the protein CASSQRTSGSYNEQFF.